This T cell receptor (beta chain) was profiled in a study of blood T cells in healthy people across ages. Overall study results and limits: PBMCs went unsorted, and a conclusive naive versus antigen-experienced comparison was therefore prevented. Expanded clonotype shifts may have been confounded, as the donors had an unknown CMV status.

Sample-barcoded 5' priming and a J-beta primer mix drove a second PCR of roughly 7 to 11 cycles. Each CDR3 protein is one row after TCRdb ran MiXCR on the 5' RACE reads. Here the sample spans some 550,000 distinct CDR3 sequences, 47% being singletons. Trimming stripped 4 bases from V and 3 bases from J, with 19 bases between. Germline CDR1 is DFQATT and CDR2 is SNEGSKA (reference sequence). CDR3 size: 16 residues. Of note for this clonotype: Its target is not known.

The source of this sequence is a man at least 80 years old in good health. V is TRBV20-1 and J is TRBJ2-1, with D possibly being TRBD2 (6 bases). Sequencing was performed on blood. In DNA, the CDR3 is TGCAGTGCTACCGGGACTGACCTCCTACTCTACAATGAGCAGTTCTTC. The encoded protein is CSATGTDLLLYNEQFF.